This T cell receptor (beta chain) is from a study of human T cells and chemical hapten exposure. Trimming at V came to 5 bases and at J to 6 bases, leaving 5 bases not matched to a gene. The CDR3 is made up of 14 amino acids. Per germline, CDR1 SGHVS and CDR2 FQNEAQ. Regarding time point: patch test 3, about 24 weeks after DPC sensitization. The treatment here: therapeutic diphenylcyclopropenone sensitization with weekly scalp DPC. Participating donors were patients with alopecia, aged 18 to 70 years, considered appropriate candidates for DPC. TCRdb itself ran the RACE reads through MiXCR, one entry per CDR3 protein. The sample lists around 200,000 distinct CDR3 sequences, around 25% occurring once.

This sequence originates from a woman aged 35 to 49 with alopecia areata. Some clones in this sample may be carry-over from other donors' samples. Here the sequenced sample was whole blood, taken in connection with sensitization to the hapten diphenylcyclopropenone (DPC). The V call is TRBV7-8, the J call TRBJ2-7, with 12 bases matching TRBD2. CDR3 protein: CASSPTSGRTEQYF. The CDR3 DNA sequence: TGTGCCAGCAGCCCGACTAGCGGGAGAACCGAGCAGTACTTC.